The 19 T cell receptor beta chains in this list originate from one sample, sequenced in a study of long-term antiretroviral therapy in people with HIV. Version v3.0 of the immunoSEQ assay was performed at survey level. TCRdb's table, derived via immunoSEQ multiplex PCR, lists solely in-frame clones and lacks some. The sample includes tens of thousands of clones, 90% to 95% of them seen just once. The starting material was unsorted PBMCs, obtained roughly 6.2 years after starting antiretroviral therapy. Receptors were obtained from a man under 40 with HIV.

The genes are TRBV2 and TRBJ2-3; D is possibly TRBD1 (6 bases). The germline CDR1 and CDR2 sequences are SNHLY and FYNNEI. V lost 10 bases and J 4 bases, leaving 18 bases between the germline ends. The CDR3 length is 14 residues. CDR3 sequence reads: CAISRQGLADTQYF. The CDR3 DNA is TGTGCCATCAGCAGGCAGGGGTTGGCAGATACGCAGTATTTT.

J is TRBJ2-7 and V is TRBV27; 10 bases fit TRBD1. The CDR3 spans 15 residues. The germline CDR1 and CDR2 sequences are MNHEY and SMNVEV (reference sequence). Trimming took 4 bases from V and 2 from J; bases not matched to a gene: 5. The CDR3 sequence: CASSWTGQGTYEQYF. The CDR3 nucleotides are TGTGCCAGCAGTTGGACGGGACAGGGGACCTACGAGCAGTACTTC.

In its sample, this clone was seen once. The chain joins TRBV5-1 to TRBJ1-4; 8 nucleotides align to TRBD1. Germline-derived CDR1 and CDR2 are SGHRS and YFSETQ. There are 17 residues in the CDR3. The junction had 7 bases not matched to a gene; V was cut back by 0 bases and J by 3 bases. The DNA for the CDR3 is TGCGCCAGCAGCTTGGTACAGGGGGTTCGGGCTAATGAAAAACTGTTTTTT. This encodes CASSLVQGVRANEKLFF. The complete variable domain, with remaining parts taken from reference TRBV5-1 and TRBJ1-4, reads KAGVTQTPRYLIKTRGQQVTLSCSPISGHRSVSWYQQTPGQGLQFLFEYFSETQRNKGNFPGRFSGRQFSNSRSEMNVSTLELGDSALYLCASSLVQGVRANEKLFFGSGTQLSVL.

This CDR3 reads CASSEDGIANYGYTF. The CDR3 DNA sequence: TGTGCCAGCAGTGAAGACGGGATAGCTAACTATGGCTACACCTTC. The J gene is TRBJ1-2, the V gene TRBV2; D not resolved. The CDR3 totals 15 residues. Germline V lookup: CDR1 SNHLY, CDR2 FYNNEI. V dropped 1 base and J dropped 0 bases, with 9 bases sitting between them. The full variable domain, in which reference TRBV2 and TRBJ1-2 provide the parts outside the CDR3, is EPEVTQTPSHQVTQMGQEVILRCVPISNHLYFYWYRQILGQKVEFLVSFYNNEISEKSEIFDDQFSVERPDGSNFTLKIRSTKLEDSAMYFCASSEDGIANYGYTFGSGTRLTVV.

The genes are TRBV18 and TRBJ2-2, with D unresolved. Deletions cut 4 bases from V and 3 bases from J, with 6 bases between. The CDR3 runs to 13 residues. Germline assignment: CDR1 KGHSH and CDR2 LQKENI. CDR3 DNA sequence: TGTGCCAGCTCACGTCAGGACACCGGGGAGCTGTTTTTT. Translated, it gives CASSRQDTGELFF.

The rearrangement links TRBV30 to TRBJ2-5; D not certain. With the DNA end fitting TRBJ2-7 better, the J assignment may be wrong. The CDR3 length is 12 residues. CDR1 GTSNPN and CDR2 SVGIG come from the germline V gene (reference sequence). CDR3 nucleotides: TGTGCCTGGATGCAGAGCCCCTACGAGCAGTACTTC. Translated: CAWMQSPYEQYF.

This chain's CDR3 is CATSPGVASSGVYEQYF. The CDR3 nucleotides read TGTGCCACCAGCCCCGGTGTTGCGTCTAGCGGAGTCTACGAGCAGTACTTC. This rearrangement joins TRBV15 to TRBJ2-7; 7 bases align to TRBD2. The germline CDR1 and CDR2 sequences are LNHNV and YYDKDF (reference sequence). The V and J ends lost 5 bases and 3 bases, in that order; junction bases with no gene match: 16. The CDR3 spans 17 residues.

This chain uses TRBV5-1 with TRBJ1-1, with TRBD1 as a possible D gene (5 bases). The CDR3 is 15 residues long. V was cut by 1 base and J by 1 base, with 11 bases left in between. CDR1 SGHRS and CDR2 YFSETQ come from the germline V gene. The CDR3 bases are TGCGCCAGCAGCTTGTTTGGGGCAGCGAACACTGAAGCTTTCTTT. Translated, it gives CASSLFGAANTEAFF.

V usage is TRBV5-1 and J usage is TRBJ2-3, with 9 bases identical to TRBD1. Germline loops: CDR1 SGHRS, CDR2 YFSETQ. V gave up 0 bases and J gave up 6 bases; unmatched junction bases: 2. The CDR3 consists of 14 residues. The CDR3 loop is CASSLGQGGDTQYF. In DNA, the CDR3 is TGCGCCAGCAGCTTGGGACAGGGGGGGGATACGCAGTATTTT. Full variable domain (rest looked up from reference TRBV5-1 and TRBJ2-3): KAGVTQTPRYLIKTRGQQVTLSCSPISGHRSVSWYQQTPGQGLQFLFEYFSETQRNKGNFPGRFSGRQFSNSRSEMNVSTLELGDSALYLCASSLGQGGDTQYFGPGTRLTVL.

V usage is TRBV5-1 and J usage is TRBJ2-2; the D is unclear. The V gene lost 0 bases and the J gene lost 1 base, with 10 bases spanning the gap. The CDR3 length is 16 residues. Germline CDR1 and CDR2: SGHRS and YFSETQ. DNA for the CDR3: TGCGCCAGCAGCTTGGACGCCCCCCAGAACACCGGGGAGCTGTTTTTT. Its translation is CASSLDAPQNTGELFF.

The chain recombines TRBV19 with TRBJ1-5; TRBD1 is a possible D gene (5 bases). The CDR3 loop spans 16 amino acids. In germline, CDR1 is LNHDA, CDR2 SQIVND (reference sequence). V was shortened by 1 base and J by 5 bases, with 15 bases between the two germline ends. CDR3 nucleotide sequence: TGTGCCAGTAGTATAGTCCAGGGAATGGGGGATCAGCCCCAGCATTTT. It translates to CASSIVQGMGDQPQHF.

The chain is built from TRBV5-6 and TRBJ1-4, with unresolved D. Germline V gene lookup returns CDR1 SGHDT and CDR2 YYEEEE. The ends were cut back, 0 bases at V and 8 bases at J, with 5 bases in the middle. The CDR3 is 12 residues long. The CDR3 spells CASSLGVEKLFF. The CDR3 DNA reads TGTGCCAGCAGCTTGGGTGTCGAAAAACTGTTTTTT.

The genes are TRBV5-1 and TRBJ1-2, with D uncertain. The CDR3 is 12 amino acids. In germline, CDR1 is SGHRS, CDR2 YFSETQ. The V and J ends lost 4 bases and 6 bases respectively, with 10 bases between them. The CDR3 region is CASSQDGNGYTF. CDR3 nucleotide sequence: TGCGCCAGCAGCCAGGACGGGAATGGCTACACCTTC.

The CDR3 nucleotides read TGCGCCAGCAGCCAAGCCCGCCTGGGGCTAAACACCTACAATGAGCAGTTCTTC. This gives the protein CASSQARLGLNTYNEQFF. This sequence joins TRBV4-1 and TRBJ2-1; tentative D call: TRBD1 (5 bases). Germline V gene lookup returns CDR1 MGHRA and CDR2 YSYEKL. The CDR3 totals 18 residues. Trimming pared 1 base from V and 2 bases from J, leaving 18 bases between.

The V call is TRBV6-5, the J call TRBJ2-3; D tentatively reads TRBD1 or TRBD2 (5 bases each). Germline V gives CDR1 MNHEY, CDR2 SVGAGI. This CDR3 is 13 amino acids long. V was trimmed by 10 bases and J by 2 bases, leaving 13 bases between them. In DNA, the CDR3 is TGTGCCACCCGGGACCTAGACACAGATACGCAGTATTTT. Protein product: CATRDLDTDTQYF.

The chain carries TRBV6-1 and TRBJ2-1, with unresolved D. The V gene lost 7 bases and the J gene lost 5 bases, with 18 bases spanning the gap. Germline V lookup: CDR1 MNHNS, CDR2 SASEGT. This CDR3 has 15 residues. The CDR3 here is CASNPQSVGNNEQFF. The CDR3 DNA reads TGTGCCAGCAACCCGCAGTCGGTGGGTAACAATGAGCAGTTCTTC.

This sequence joins TRBV2 and TRBJ2-7, with 9 bases lining up with TRBD2. This CDR3 has 16 amino acids. CDR1 and CDR2 (germline): SNHLY, FYNNEI. The V and J ends lost 7 bases and 1 base, in that order; junction bases with no gene match: 11. The CDR3 sequence: CASTVAGGPKSYEQYF. CDR3 coding DNA: TGTGCCAGCACGGTGGCGGGAGGGCCAAAATCCTACGAGCAGTACTTC.

The CDR3 region has the DNA TGTGCCAGCAGTTCAATTACAGGGGGGGAGCTGTTTTTT. Its protein is CASSSITGGELFF. The genes are TRBV27 and TRBJ2-2; TRBD1 is a possible D gene (6 bases). The CDR3 contains 13 residues. Germline CDR1 MNHEY, CDR2 SMNVEV (reference sequence). V was clipped by 4 bases and J by 8 bases, with 11 bases between them.

The sample holds one count of this clone. This chain connects TRBV6-5 to TRBJ2-7; 10 bases are a match to TRBD2. Germline V lookup: CDR1 MNHEY, CDR2 SVGAGI. This CDR3 is 15 amino acids long. Unmatched junction bases numbered 5, after V lost 2 bases and J lost 4 bases. CDR3: CASSYGVAGGYEQYF. In DNA, the CDR3 is TGTGCCAGCAGTTACGGTGTAGCGGGAGGTTACGAGCAGTACTTC.